This T cell receptor beta chain was recorded in a study of STAT5B mutations in CD4+ large granular lymphocyte leukemia. Germline V lookup: CDR1 MDHEN, CDR2 SYDVKM. The V gene end was trimmed by 6 bases and the J gene end by 4 bases; junction bases not matched to a gene: 3. CDR3 length equals 14 residues. The protocol was immunoSEQ multiplex PCR, while the TCRdb copy is restricted to in-frame clones and leaves out a portion. The table has some 23,000 clones, approximately 80% seen once; the top ten hold 0.42%. The TCR was taken from a human donor in good health. Material for sequencing was CD4+ T cells from blood buffy coats. The gene calls are TRBV28 and TRBJ1-5; 10 nucleotides agree with TRBD1. DNA for the CDR3: TGTGCCAGCAGCTCGGGACAGGGGAATCAGCCCCAGCATTTT. Translation: CASSSGQGNQPQHF.